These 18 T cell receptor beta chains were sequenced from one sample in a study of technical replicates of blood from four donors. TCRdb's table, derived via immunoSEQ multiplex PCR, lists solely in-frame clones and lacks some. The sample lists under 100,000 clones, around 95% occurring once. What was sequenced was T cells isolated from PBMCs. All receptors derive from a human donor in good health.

CDR3 loop: CASSLGKSGQGFGYGYTF. The CDR3 DNA follows: TGTGCCAGCAGCTTAGGAAAATCGGGACAGGGGTTCGGCTATGGCTACACCTTC. The genes are TRBV11-2 and TRBJ1-2; 10 bases fit TRBD1. Germline CDR1 and CDR2: SGHAT and FQNNGV. J was trimmed by 4 bases and V by 1 base; bases with no gene match: 12. The length of the CDR3 is 18 residues.

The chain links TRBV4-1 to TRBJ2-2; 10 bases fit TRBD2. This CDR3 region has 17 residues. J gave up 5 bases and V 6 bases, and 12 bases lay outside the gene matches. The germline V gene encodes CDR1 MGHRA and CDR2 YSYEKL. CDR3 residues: CASSPLSGGAGTGELFF. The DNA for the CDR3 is TGCGCCAGCAGTCCCCTCAGCGGGGGGGCAGGAACCGGGGAGCTGTTTTTT.

This chain's CDR3 is CASSSGLAGGIQYF. As DNA, the CDR3 is TGCGCCAGCAGCTCGGGACTAGCGGGAGGCATTCAGTACTTC. The rearrangement uses TRBV5-1 and TRBJ2-4; 15 nucleotides agree with TRBD2. V shed 3 bases and J 9 bases; nucleotides not matched to a gene: 1. The germline CDR1 and CDR2 sequences are SGHRS and YFSETQ. The CDR3 contains 14 residues. Full variable domain (remainder filled in from reference TRBV5-1 and TRBJ2-4): KAGVTQTPRYLIKTRGQQVTLSCSPISGHRSVSWYQQTPGQGLQFLFEYFSETQRNKGNFPGRFSGRQFSNSRSEMNVSTLELGDSALYLCASSSGLAGGIQYFGAGTRLSVL.

In DNA form, the CDR3 reads TGCGCCAGCAGCTTGAACCCAGGGGAAGTGAGTAAGCAGTACTTC. This sequence encodes CASSLNPGEVSKQYF. The chain joins TRBV5-1 to TRBJ2-7; D might be TRBD1 (6 bases). Trimming pared 1 base from V and 8 bases from J, leaving 19 bases between. Germline V gene data show CDR1 as SGHRS and CDR2 as YFSETQ. The CDR3 runs to 15 residues.

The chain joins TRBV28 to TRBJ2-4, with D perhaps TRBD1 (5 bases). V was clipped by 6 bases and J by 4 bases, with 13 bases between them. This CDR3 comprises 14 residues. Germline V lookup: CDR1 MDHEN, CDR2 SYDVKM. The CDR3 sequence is CASSLRGRKNIQYF. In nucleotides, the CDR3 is TGTGCCAGCAGCCTAAGGGGCCGAAAAAACATTCAGTACTTC.

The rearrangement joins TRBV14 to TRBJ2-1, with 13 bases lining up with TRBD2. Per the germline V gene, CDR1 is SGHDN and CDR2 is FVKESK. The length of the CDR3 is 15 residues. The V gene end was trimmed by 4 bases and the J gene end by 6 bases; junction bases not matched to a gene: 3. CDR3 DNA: TGTGCCAGCAGCCTACTAGCGGGGGGGCTCAATGAGCAGTTCTTC. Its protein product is CASSLLAGGLNEQFF.

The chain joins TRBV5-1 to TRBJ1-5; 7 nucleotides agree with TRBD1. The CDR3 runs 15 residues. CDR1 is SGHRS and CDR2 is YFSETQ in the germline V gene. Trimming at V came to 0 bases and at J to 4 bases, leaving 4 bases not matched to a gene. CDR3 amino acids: CASSLGGTDNQPQHF. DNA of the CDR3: TGCGCCAGCAGCTTGGGCGGGACAGATAATCAGCCCCAGCATTTT.

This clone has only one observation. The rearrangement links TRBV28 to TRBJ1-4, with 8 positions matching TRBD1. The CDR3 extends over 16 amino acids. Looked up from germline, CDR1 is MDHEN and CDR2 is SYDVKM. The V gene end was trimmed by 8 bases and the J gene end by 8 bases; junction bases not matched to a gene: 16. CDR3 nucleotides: TGTGCCAGCCTACGGAGGAGCGGACAGGGTGGAGAAAAACTGTTTTTT. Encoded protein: CASLRRSGQGGEKLFF.

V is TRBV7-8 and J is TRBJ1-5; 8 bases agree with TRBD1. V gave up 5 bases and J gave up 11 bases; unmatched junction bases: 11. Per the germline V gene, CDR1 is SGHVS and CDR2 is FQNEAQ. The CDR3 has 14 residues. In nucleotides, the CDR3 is TGTGCCAGCAGCGGCCGGGACAGGCGAAGGGCCCAGCATTTT. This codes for CASSGRDRRRAQHF.

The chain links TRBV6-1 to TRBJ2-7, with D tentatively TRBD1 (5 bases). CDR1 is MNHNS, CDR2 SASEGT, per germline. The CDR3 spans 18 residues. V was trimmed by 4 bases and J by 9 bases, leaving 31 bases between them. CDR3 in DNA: TGTGCCAGCAGTGTTTCACCTTACAGGAGCGTACACGCATCCGGGCAGTACTTC. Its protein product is CASSVSPYRSVHASGQYF.

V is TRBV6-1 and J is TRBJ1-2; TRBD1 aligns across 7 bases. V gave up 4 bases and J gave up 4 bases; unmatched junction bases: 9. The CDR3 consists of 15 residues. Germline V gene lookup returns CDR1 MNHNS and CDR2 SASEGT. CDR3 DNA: TGTGCCAGCAGTGCCTCGACAGGGAGAGGCTATGGCTACACCTTC. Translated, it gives CASSASTGRGYGYTF.

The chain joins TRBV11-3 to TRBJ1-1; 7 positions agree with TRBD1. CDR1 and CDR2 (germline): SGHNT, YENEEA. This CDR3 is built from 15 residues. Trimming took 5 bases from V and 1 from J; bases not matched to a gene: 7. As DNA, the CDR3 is TGTGCCAGCAGCACCTACAGGGGAGGGAACACTGAAGCTTTCTTT. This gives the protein CASSTYRGGNTEAFF. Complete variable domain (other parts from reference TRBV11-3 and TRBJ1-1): EAGVVQSPRYKIIEKKQPVAFWCNPISGHNTLYWYLQNLGQGPELLIRYENEEAVDDSQLPKDRFSAERLKGVDSTLKIQPAELGDSAVYLCASSTYRGGNTEAFFGQGTRLTVV.

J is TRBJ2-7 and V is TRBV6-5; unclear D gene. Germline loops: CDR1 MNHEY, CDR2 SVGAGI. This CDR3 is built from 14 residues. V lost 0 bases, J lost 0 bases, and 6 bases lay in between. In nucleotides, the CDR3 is TGTGCCAGCAGTTACTCTCGGAGCTCCTACGAGCAGTACTTC. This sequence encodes CASSYSRSSYEQYF.

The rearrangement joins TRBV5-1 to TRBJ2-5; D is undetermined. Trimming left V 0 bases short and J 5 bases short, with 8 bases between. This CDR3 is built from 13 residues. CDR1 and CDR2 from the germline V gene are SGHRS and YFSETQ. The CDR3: CASSLASPETQYF. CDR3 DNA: TGCGCCAGCAGCTTGGCCTCCCCGGAGACCCAGTACTTC. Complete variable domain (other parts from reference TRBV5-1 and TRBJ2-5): KAGVTQTPRYLIKTRGQQVTLSCSPISGHRSVSWYQQTPGQGLQFLFEYFSETQRNKGNFPGRFSGRQFSNSRSEMNVSTLELGDSALYLCASSLASPETQYFGPGTRLLVL.

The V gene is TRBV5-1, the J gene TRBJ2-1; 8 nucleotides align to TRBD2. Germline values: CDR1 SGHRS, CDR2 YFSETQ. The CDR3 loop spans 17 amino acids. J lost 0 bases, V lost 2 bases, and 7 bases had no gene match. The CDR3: CASSFGGRTSSYNEQFF. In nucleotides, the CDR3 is TGCGCCAGCAGCTTCGGCGGGAGGACCTCCTCCTACAATGAGCAGTTCTTC.

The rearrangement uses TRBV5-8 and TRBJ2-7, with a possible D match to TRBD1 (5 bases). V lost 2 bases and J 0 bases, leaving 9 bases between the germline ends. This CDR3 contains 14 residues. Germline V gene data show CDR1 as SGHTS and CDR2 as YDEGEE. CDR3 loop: CASSFEGDSYEQYF. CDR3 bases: TGTGCCAGCAGCTTTGAAGGGGACTCCTACGAGCAGTACTTC.

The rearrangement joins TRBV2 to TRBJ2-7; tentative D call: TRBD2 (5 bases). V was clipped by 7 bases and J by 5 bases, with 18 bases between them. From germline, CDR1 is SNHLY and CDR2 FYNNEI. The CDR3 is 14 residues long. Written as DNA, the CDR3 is TGTGCCAGCAAAAAAGGACTTGGCCCCCACGAGCAGTACTTC. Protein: CASKKGLGPHEQYF.

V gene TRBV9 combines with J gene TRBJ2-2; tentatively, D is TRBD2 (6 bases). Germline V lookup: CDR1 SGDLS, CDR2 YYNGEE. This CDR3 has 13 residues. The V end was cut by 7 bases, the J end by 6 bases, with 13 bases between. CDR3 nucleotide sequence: TGTGCCAGCGGAGAGGAGGGGTCCGGGGAGCTGTTTTTT. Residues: CASGEEGSGELFF.